The 27 T cell receptor beta chains in this list originate from one sample, sequenced in a study of regulatory and conventional T cells in RAG deficiency (TCRdb year 2017). Receptors were amplified or captured by the immunoSEQ multiplex PCR assay. TCRdb obtained this table from immuneACCESS and retained in-frame rearrangements with V and J assigned. These tables miss some clones; where compared with another copy, unresolved V genes account for less than half of the shortfall, and the remainder is unexplained. The sample contains around 37,000 clones, 70% to 90% of them found a single time. The top ten constitute roughly 13% of the sample. These data also featured in a second study, about regulatory T cells. As the second publication notes: The multiplex PCR used 52 forward TRBV primers and 13 reverse TRBJ primers, with assay-based and computational corrections for amplification bias.

What was sequenced was CD8+ T cells sorted from blood. The receptors were gathered from a human donor in good health.

This chain connects TRBV5-1 to TRBJ2-4; no clear D gene. The CDR3 consists of 13 residues. Germline V lookup: CDR1 SGHRS, CDR2 YFSETQ. The V and J ends lost 1 base and 4 bases respectively, with 6 bases between them. Here the CDR3 reads CASSLFSKNIQYF. CDR3 nucleotide sequence: TGCGCCAGCAGCTTGTTCTCTAAAAACATTCAGTACTTC.

The rearrangement uses TRBV6-1 and TRBJ2-3; 8 nucleotides agree with TRBD2. The germline V gene encodes CDR1 MNHNS and CDR2 SASEGT. With 3 bases clipped from V and 4 bases from J, the junction kept 15 bases outside the gene matches. The CDR3 is 18 amino acids. The DNA of the CDR3 is TGTGCCAGCAGTGAGCCCCTCAAGCGGGGGAACGCTCCAGATACGCAGTATTTT. This encodes CASSEPLKRGNAPDTQYF.

The CDR3 nucleotides are TGTGCCAGCAGTTTATTTACAGGGGATCAGCCCCAGCATTTT. This translates into CASSLFTGDQPQHF. This chain connects TRBV28 to TRBJ1-5, with 7 bases matching TRBD1. With V trimmed by 1 base and J by 5 bases, 2 bases remained unmatched. Germline V gene lookup returns CDR1 MDHEN and CDR2 SYDVKM. The CDR3 is 14 residues long.

The V call is TRBV18, the J call TRBJ1-2; D possibly corresponds to TRBD1 (5 bases). This CDR3 region has 19 residues. Germline-derived CDR1 and CDR2 are KGHSH and LQKENI. The V end lost 1 base, the J end lost 4 bases, and 25 bases lay between the germline ends. CDR3 loop: CASSPRSGGVAPLGYGYTF. The CDR3 DNA is TGTGCCAGCTCACCACGTTCGGGGGGGGTGGCCCCCCTAGGCTATGGCTACACCTTC.

The chain uses TRBV30 and TRBJ1-5; D is perhaps TRBD1 (5 bases). V was pared by 0 bases and J by 0 bases, with 12 bases between. The CDR3 runs 16 residues. Germline V gives CDR1 GTSNPN, CDR2 SVGIG (reference sequence). The CDR3 nucleotides are TGTGCCTGGAGTGTACGAGGGGATTATAGCAATCAGCCCCAGCATTTT. Protein sequence: CAWSVRGDYSNQPQHF.

This sequence joins TRBV30 and TRBJ2-2; D gene uncertain. Trimming left V 5 bases short and J 3 bases short, with 10 bases between. Germline assignment: CDR1 GTSNPN and CDR2 SVGIG (reference sequence). The CDR3 is 13 amino acids. The CDR3 region has the DNA TGTGCCTGGTCGTACGGAGACACCGGGGAGCTGTTTTTT. It encodes CAWSYGDTGELFF.

The V call is TRBV9, the J call TRBJ2-3; 13 positions match TRBD2. Trimming removed 4 bases from V and 6 bases from J; junction bases left unmatched: 8. From germline, CDR1 is SGDLS and CDR2 YYNGEE. The CDR3 sequence is 16 residues long. For the CDR3, the DNA is TGTGCCAGCAGCTCATCACTAGCGGGAGGGCCGGATACGCAGTATTTT. Translation gives CASSSSLAGGPDTQYF.

This chain connects TRBV2 to TRBJ1-4, with 7 nucleotides matching TRBD1. After removal of 3 bases from V and 9 bases from J, the junction contained 4 bases not matched to a gene. CDR1 SNHLY and CDR2 FYNNEI come from the germline V gene. The CDR3 runs 13 residues. CDR3 amino acids: CASSEGQQKKLFF. CDR3 DNA sequence: TGTGCCAGCAGTGAGGGACAGCAGAAAAAACTGTTTTTT.

This clone was observed once. Here the CDR3 DNA reads TGCGCCAGCAGCTCCGAGCCGGTACTAGCTGCCTACGAGCAGTACTTC. Protein: CASSSEPVLAAYEQYF. The V gene is TRBV5-1, the J gene TRBJ2-7, with a weak D call TRBD2 (6 bases). The CDR3 totals 16 residues. The germline gives CDR1 SGHRS, CDR2 YFSETQ. Trimming took off 3 bases at V and 2 bases at J, with 18 bases between the two ends.

V usage is TRBV7-8 and J usage is TRBJ2-2; 9 positions agree with TRBD1. Trimming removed 7 bases from V and 3 bases from J; junction bases left unmatched: 6. The CDR3 covers 15 residues. Germline loops: CDR1 SGHVS, CDR2 FQNEAQ. The chain's CDR3 is CASNRDRADTGELFF. Written as DNA, the CDR3 is TGTGCCAGCAACCGGGACAGGGCGGACACCGGGGAGCTGTTTTTT.

This clone was detected only once. The rearrangement uses TRBV7-9 and TRBJ2-7; maybe TRBD1 (6 bases). This CDR3 is built from 12 residues. V lost 5 bases to trimming and J lost 6 bases, with 11 bases between them. Per germline, CDR1 SEHNR and CDR2 FQNEAQ (reference sequence). Here the CDR3 DNA reads TGTGCCAGCAGCCAACAGGGAACCGAGCAGTACTTC. Protein: CASSQQGTEQYF.

The rearrangement joins TRBV21-1 to TRBJ1-5; whether TRBD1, the table's D call, matches the DNA was not checked. TRBV21-1 is a known pseudogene. The CDR3 spans 16 residues. This CDR3 is CASSKEGRGTNQPQHF. Here the CDR3 DNA reads TGTGCCAGCAGCAAAGAAGGCAGGGGGACAAATCAGCCCCAGCATTTT.

This clone occurred a few times. The junction does not match germline at one end; this may be a read error. The CDR3 protein is CASREGLARVYEQYF. CDR3 sequence (DNA): TGTGCCAGCAGAGAAGGACTAGCTCGGGTCTACGAGCAGTACTTC. This chain uses TRBV2 with TRBJ2-7, with 8 bases that match TRBD2. CDR3 length equals 15 residues. The germline V gene has CDR1 SNHLY and CDR2 FYNNEI.

V usage is TRBV2 and J usage is TRBJ2-3; 7 bases map to TRBD1. J gave up 0 bases and V 5 bases, and 5 bases lay outside the gene matches. From germline, CDR1 is SNHLY and CDR2 FYNNEI. The CDR3 totals 15 residues. In nucleotides, the CDR3 is TGTGCCAGCAGTCGAGACAGGGCTAGCACAGATACGCAGTATTTT. Protein: CASSRDRASTDTQYF.

The V and J genes are TRBV7-9 and TRBJ2-1; 15 bases align to TRBD2. V shed 5 bases and J 10 bases; nucleotides not matched to a gene: 9. This CDR3 is 16 amino acids long. From germline, CDR1 is SEHNR and CDR2 FQNEAQ (reference sequence). CDR3 in DNA: TGTGCCAGCAGCCCGGGACTAGCGGGAGGACTTAACGAGCAGTTCTTC. Protein: CASSPGLAGGLNEQFF.

The V and J genes are TRBV6-6 and TRBJ2-7; TRBD2 aligns across 9 bases. Germline CDR1 MNHNY, CDR2 SVGAGI (reference sequence). CDR3 length equals 15 residues. The V segment lost 6 bases and the J segment 7 bases; nucleotides outside the gene matches: 13. Here the CDR3 reads CASSSPGLAFREQYF. CDR3 DNA sequence: TGTGCCAGCAGCTCTCCGGGACTAGCTTTTCGGGAGCAGTACTTC.

The rearrangement links TRBV18 to TRBJ1-3, with D unresolved. CDR3 length: 11 residues. Germline CDR1 KGHSH, CDR2 LQKENI. The V end was cut by 2 bases, the J end by 8 bases, with 4 bases between. The CDR3 loop is CASSPRDTIYF. The DNA of the CDR3 is TGTGCCAGCTCACCAAGGGACACCATATATTTT.

This CDR3 reads CASSVEGYDEQYF. The DNA for the CDR3 is TGTGCCAGCAGCGTAGAAGGGTATGACGAGCAGTACTTC. V usage is TRBV9 and J usage is TRBJ2-7, with D unclear. V lost 0 bases and J lost 5, with 9 bases in between. The CDR3 runs 13 residues. The germline gives CDR1 SGDLS, CDR2 YYNGEE. Full variable domain (missing parts from reference TRBV9 and TRBJ2-7): DSGVTQTPKHLITATGQRVTLRCSPRSGDLSVYWYQQSLDQGLQFLIQYYNGEERAKGNILERFSAQQFPDLHSELNLSSLELGDSALYFCASSVEGYDEQYFGPGTRLTVT.

The chain is built from TRBV28 and TRBJ2-5; 9 bases agree with TRBD2. Germline CDR1 and CDR2: MDHEN and SYDVKM. The CDR3 contains 14 residues. The J segment lost 2 bases and the V segment lost 5 bases, leaving 3 bases of the junction unmatched. The CDR3 DNA is TGTGCCAGCAGTGGGACTAGCCTACAAGAGACCCAGTACTTC. Its protein product is CASSGTSLQETQYF.

This chain joins TRBV28 and TRBJ2-7, with TRBD1 matching 10 bases. This CDR3 comprises 14 residues. V trimming: 6 bases; J trimming: 4 bases; junction bases outside the gene matches: 6. Germline CDR1 reads MDHEN; CDR2 reads SYDVKM. The CDR3 region is CASSRGTGAYEQYF. The CDR3 DNA follows: TGTGCCAGCAGCAGAGGGACAGGGGCATACGAGCAGTACTTC.

The chain is built from TRBV11-3 and TRBJ1-3, with D uncertain. Trimming removed 5 bases from V and 0 bases from J, with 5 bases in between. Germline lookup yields CDR1 SGHNT and CDR2 YENEEA. The CDR3 totals 13 residues. In DNA form, the CDR3 reads TGTGCCAGCAGCCCTTCCTCTGGAAACACCATATATTTT. Its translation: CASSPSSGNTIYF.

The rearrangement joins TRBV7-6 to TRBJ2-1; D gene ambiguous. CDR3 length: 15 residues. Per germline, CDR1 SGHVS and CDR2 FNYEAQ. Between the trimmed V and J ends, which lost 5 bases and 2 bases, there was a span of 13 bases. CDR3 DNA: TGTGCCAGCAGCCCGAGTTCTGTCGCCTACAATGAGCAGTTCTTC. It translates to CASSPSSVAYNEQFF.

V is TRBV6-1 and J is TRBJ2-3; no firm D call. Germline-derived CDR1 and CDR2 are MNHNS and SASEGT. Trimming took 0 bases from V and 0 from J, leaving 7 bases between them. The CDR3 is 15 amino acids. CDR3 loop: CASSEAIGSTDTQYF. The DNA for the CDR3 is TGTGCCAGCAGTGAAGCGATAGGGAGCACAGATACGCAGTATTTT.

The chain links TRBV27 to TRBJ1-1; tentatively, D is TRBD1 (6 bases). Germline V gene sequence: CDR1 MNHEY, CDR2 SMNVEV (reference sequence). The ends were cut back, 5 bases at V and 5 bases at J, with 12 bases in the middle. The CDR3 is made up of 13 amino acids. CDR3 nucleotides: TGTGCCAGCAGTACAACAGGGAGGACTGAAGCTTTCTTT. It codes for CASSTTGRTEAFF.

The J gene is TRBJ2-1, the V gene TRBV6-5; TRBD1 is a possible D gene (7 bases). Trimming shortened V by 7 bases and J by 7 bases, and 17 bases separated the two germline ends. The CDR3 is 14 amino acids. The germline V gene encodes CDR1 MNHEY and CDR2 SVGAGI. CDR3: CASKQGGRINEQFF. The CDR3, as DNA: TGTGCCAGCAAGCAGGGGGGACGAATTAATGAGCAGTTCTTC.

The gene calls are TRBV19 and TRBJ2-1, with D unclear. Per the germline V gene, CDR1 is LNHDA and CDR2 is SQIVND (reference sequence). Deletions cut 4 bases from V and 10 bases from J, with 8 bases between. This CDR3 comprises 11 residues. This CDR3 is CASSNTFEQFF. The CDR3 DNA follows: TGTGCCAGTAGTAACACATTCGAGCAGTTCTTC.

V gene TRBV29-1 combines with J gene TRBJ2-3; D remains ambiguous. Germline CDR1 reads SQVTM; CDR2 reads ANQGSEA. This CDR3 has 12 residues. Trimming removed 4 bases at V and 3 bases at J, with 8 bases between. The CDR3 DNA reads TGCAGCGTTGTTAGGTCTACAGATACGCAGTATTTT. Amino acids: CSVVRSTDTQYF.